Listed here are 7 T cell receptor beta chains from one sample, sequenced in a study of blood T cell repertoires in COVID-19 (dated by TCRdb to 2018 to 2020). Receptor amplification or capture employed the immunoSEQ multiplex PCR assay. What TCRdb holds here is the immuneACCESS table cut down to in-frame rearrangements. Part of the clones is not present; checked against another copy, under half of the missing clones reflect an unresolved V gene, and the others are unexplained. This sample is represented by roughly 240,000 clones; approximately 87% of them were singletons. Around 4.5% of the sample comes from the top ten. Sequencing was carried out using peripheral blood. The source of these receptors is a man between 60 and 70 years old who had recovered from COVID-19.

The CDR3 nucleotides are TGTGCCAGCAGTGCAATAGATGAGCAGTTCTTC. It is translated as CASSAIDEQFF. The V call is TRBV25-1, the J call TRBJ2-1; D unclear. Between the trimmed V and J ends, which lost 4 bases and 8 bases, there was a span of 6 bases. Germline V lookup: CDR1 MGHDK, CDR2 SYGVNS. CDR3 length: 11 residues.

The chain couples TRBV4-2 to TRBJ2-2; TRBD2 matches at 12 bases. V trimming: 1 base; J trimming: 1 base; junction bases outside the gene matches: 7. Germline values: CDR1 LGHNA, CDR2 YNFKEQ. CDR3 length: 19 residues. CDR3 loop: CASSQVPLAGGMNTGELFF. The CDR3 nucleotides are TGTGCCAGCAGCCAAGTTCCACTAGCGGGGGGTATGAACACCGGGGAGCTGTTTTTT.

In this sample, this clone turned up a few times. The gene calls are TRBV5-1 and TRBJ2-2; 8 bases are a match to TRBD1. The length of the CDR3 is 15 residues. Trimming took 4 bases from V and 5 from J; bases not matched to a gene: 7. CDR1 SGHRS and CDR2 YFSETQ come from the germline V gene. CDR3 amino acids: CASSPGQGRTGELFF. The CDR3 DNA sequence: TGCGCCAGCAGCCCAGGACAGGGAAGGACCGGGGAGCTGTTTTTT.

V is TRBV5-1 and J is TRBJ2-3, with 8 bases that match TRBD2. The V segment lost 4 bases and the J segment 3 bases; nucleotides outside the gene matches: 13. The length of the CDR3 is 17 residues. Germline values: CDR1 SGHRS, CDR2 YFSETQ. CDR3 amino acids: CASSPPRSGGATDTQYF. DNA of the CDR3: TGCGCCAGCAGCCCGCCCCGCTCGGGGGGGGCGACAGATACGCAGTATTTT.

CDR3 sequence: CASSHLAGENIQYF. Here the CDR3 DNA reads TGTGCCAGCAGCCATCTAGCGGGAGAAAACATTCAGTACTTC. The chain couples TRBV3-1 (or the pseudogene TRBV3-2) to TRBJ2-4; 10 nucleotides agree with TRBD2. Germline values: CDR1 LGHDT, CDR2 YNNKEL (reference sequence). CDR3 length: 14 amino acids. J lost 5 bases, V lost 3 bases, and 1 base had no gene match.

V usage is TRBV19 and J usage is TRBJ1-5, with TRBD1 as a possible D gene (5 bases). This CDR3 is 14 amino acids long. The V gene's germline CDR1 is LNHDA and CDR2 SQIVND (reference sequence). V lost 2 bases to trimming and J lost 9 bases, with 14 bases between them. CDR3 coding DNA: TGTGCCAGTAGTATACAGGGATGGGGTAGGCCCCAGCATTTT. Protein sequence: CASSIQGWGRPQHF.

The chain carries TRBV6-2 or TRBV6-3 and TRBJ2-5; D might be TRBD2 (6 bases). Trimming pared 2 bases from V and 2 bases from J, leaving 12 bases between. Germline V gives CDR1 MNHEY, CDR2 SVGEGT. The CDR3 is 15 residues long. This chain's CDR3 is CASSYVGSQQETQYF. CDR3 nucleotide sequence: TGTGCCAGCAGTTACGTCGGGAGTCAGCAAGAGACCCAGTACTTC.